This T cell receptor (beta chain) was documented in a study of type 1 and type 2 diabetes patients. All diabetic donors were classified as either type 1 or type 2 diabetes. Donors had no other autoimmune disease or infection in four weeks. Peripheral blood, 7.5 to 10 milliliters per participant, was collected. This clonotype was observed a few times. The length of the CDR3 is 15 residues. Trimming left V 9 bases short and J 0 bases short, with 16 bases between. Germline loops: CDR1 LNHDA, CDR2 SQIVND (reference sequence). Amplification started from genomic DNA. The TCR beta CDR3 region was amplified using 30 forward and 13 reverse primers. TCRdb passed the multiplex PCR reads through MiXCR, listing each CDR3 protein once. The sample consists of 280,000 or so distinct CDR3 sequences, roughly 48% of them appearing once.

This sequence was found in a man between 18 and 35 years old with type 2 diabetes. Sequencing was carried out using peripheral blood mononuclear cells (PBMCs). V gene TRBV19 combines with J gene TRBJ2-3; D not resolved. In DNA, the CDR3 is TGTGCCAGACTATCGAACCGTTCTAGCACAGATACGCAGTATTTT. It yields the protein CARLSNRSSTDTQYF.